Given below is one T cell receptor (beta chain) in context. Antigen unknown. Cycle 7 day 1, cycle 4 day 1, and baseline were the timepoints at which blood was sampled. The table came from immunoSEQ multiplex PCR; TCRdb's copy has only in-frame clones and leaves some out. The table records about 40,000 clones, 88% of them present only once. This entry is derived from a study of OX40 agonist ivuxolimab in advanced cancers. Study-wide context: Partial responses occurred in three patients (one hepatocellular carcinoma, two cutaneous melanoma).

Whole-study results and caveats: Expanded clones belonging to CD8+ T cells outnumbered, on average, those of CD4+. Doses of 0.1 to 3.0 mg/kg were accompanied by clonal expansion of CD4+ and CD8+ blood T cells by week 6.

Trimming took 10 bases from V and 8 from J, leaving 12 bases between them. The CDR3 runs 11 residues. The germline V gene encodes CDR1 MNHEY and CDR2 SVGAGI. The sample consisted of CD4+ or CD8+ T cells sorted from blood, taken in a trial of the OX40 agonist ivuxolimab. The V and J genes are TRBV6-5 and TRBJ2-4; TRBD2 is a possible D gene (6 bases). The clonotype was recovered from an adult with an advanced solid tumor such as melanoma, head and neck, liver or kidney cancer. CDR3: CAIRDFHIQYF. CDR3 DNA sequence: TGTGCCATTCGGGACTTCCACATTCAGTACTTC.